The clone carrying this T cell receptor beta chain was counted between two and nine times. Antigen specificity is unknown. Treatment: approximately nine-day PBMC culture with coronavirus spike peptide pools or control peptides (ViraFEST assay). These data are taken from a study of vaccination and CD4 T cells after COVID-19. Looking at the study overall: Recovered patients in the cohort numbered six men and four women, two of them Hispanic. Sampling after COVID took place at a median of about 98 days (range 35 to 161) following diagnosis.

Cultured CD4+ T cells had their DNA profiled by the Oncomine TCR Beta short-read assay. One entry per CDR3 protein, called by TCRdb with MiXCR from the PCR reads. Of 3,800 or so distinct CDR3 sequences listed, 21% are singletons. The CDR3 is 13 amino acids. CDR1 and CDR2 from the germline V gene are MGHRA and YSYEKL. V was clipped by 1 base and J by 6 bases, with 7 bases between them. V usage is TRBV4-1 and J usage is TRBJ2-1, with D unclear. This TCR was sampled from a human donor who had recovered from COVID-19. This specimen was CD4+ T cells from blood, cultured in vitro, taken after SARS-CoV-2 vaccination. The CDR3 nucleotides read TGCGCCAGCAGCCAAGTGGTTAGCAATGAGCAGTTCTTC. Its protein is CASSQVVSNEQFF.